Listed below are T cell receptor beta chains from one sample, sequenced in a study of blood T cell repertoires in COVID-19. Sequenced by immunoSEQ multiplex PCR; TCRdb stores in-frame clones only, minus some. The sample includes about 88,000 clones, about 90% of them seen just once. Sequenced input: peripheral blood. These receptors all stem from a man in his late teens or twenties with COVID-19, enrolled during active disease. Each CDR3 is given with its conserved first and last residue. D genes are given only for firm matches. Part of the rows lack a size; the others show once, few, many or a class for expanded clones.

V gene	D gene	J gene	clone size	CDR3 DNA	CDR3 protein
TRBV19	NA	TRBJ2-7	NA	TGTGCCAGTAGTACCCAGACTAGTGACTACGAGCAGTACTTC	CASSTQTSDYEQYF
TRBV11-2	NA	TRBJ2-3	NA	TGTGCCAGCAGCTCTCACCCATTAACAGGCCCCAGGATCACAGATACGCAGTATTTT	CASSSHPLTGPRITDTQYF
TRBV6-4	TRBD1	TRBJ1-2	NA	TGTGCCAGTAACCTAGGGGGCACCGGTGGCTACACCTTC	CASNLGGTGGYTF
TRBV19	NA	TRBJ1-3	NA	TGTGCCAGCTCGACAGGAACCTTCTCTGGAAACACCATATATTTT	CASSTGTFSGNTIYF
TRBV7-3	NA	TRBJ2-6	NA	TGTGCCAGCAGCTTAACGCGGGCGGGGGCCAACGTCCTGACTTTC	CASSLTRAGANVLTF
TRBV19	NA	TRBJ1-1	once	TGTGCCAGTAGTATAGGGCGACAGGCTGGCACTGAAGCTTTCTTT	CASSIGRQAGTEAFF
TRBV4-1	NA	TRBJ2-4	few	TGCGCCAGCAGCCAAGACGTTGCAGGGGTCTTAATAGCCAAAAACATTCAGTACTTC	CASSQDVAGVLIAKNIQYF
TRBV15	NA	TRBJ2-7	NA	TGTGCCACCAAGGGGACTGCCTACGAGCAGTACTTC	CATKGTAYEQYF
TRBV5-4	NA	TRBJ2-2	NA	TGTGCCAGCAGCTTTGGTCAGACCGGGGAGCTGTTTTTT	CASSFGQTGELFF
TRBV13	TRBD1	TRBJ1-6	NA	TGTGCCAGCAGCTTAGCCCGCCGGACAGGGAGCTCCTATAATTCACCCCTCCACTTT	CASSLARRTGSSYNSPLHF
TRBV19	NA	TRBJ1-2	NA	TGTGCCAGTAGTCAAGGGAGTTTCTATGGCTACACCTTC	CASSQGSFYGYTF
TRBV9	TRBD1	TRBJ1-5	NA	TGTGCCAGCAGCGCAGGGGGCTCTCAGCCCCAGCATTTT	CASSAGGSQPQHF
TRBV6-5	NA	TRBJ2-5	NA	TGTGCCAGCAGGCTCGGACACGTGGAGACCCAGTACTTC	CASRLGHVETQYF
TRBV11-2	NA	TRBJ1-1	NA	TGTGCCAGCAGCACCCCAAGTCTGGTCGGTGAAGCTTTCTTT	CASSTPSLVGEAFF
TRBV28	NA	TRBJ1-5	once	TGTGCCAGCAGGATCGGGACACTAGGAAGCAATCAGCCCCAGCATTTT	CASRIGTLGSNQPQHF
TRBV25-1	TRBD1	TRBJ2-2	NA	TGTGCCAGCAGTGGATACGACCGGGACAGGGGTACCGGGGAGCTGTTTTTT	CASSGYDRDRGTGELFF